This TCR beta chain was sequenced for a study of T cell responses to AZD1222 COVID-19 vaccine. Study-wide points: Sampling that yielded the repertoires occurred only after the peak T cell response.

The data were produced by immunoSEQ multiplex PCR, yet TCRdb's version contains in-frame clones alone and is incomplete. The table records around 150,000 clones, approximately 90% of them present only once. Worth noting for this clone: What it recognizes is unknown.

The junction had 8 bases not matched to a gene; V was cut back by 2 bases and J by 6 bases. Germline loops: CDR1 ENHRY, CDR2 SYGVKD. The CDR3 runs 15 residues. This sample comprised peripheral blood, obtained on day 0 of AZD1222 vaccination. The sequence was collected from an adult in good health. This sequence joins TRBV10-3 and TRBJ2-7; 9 bases are shared with TRBD1. CDR3 region: CAISERDRDPIEQYF. The CDR3, as DNA: TGTGCCATCAGTGAGAGGGACAGGGACCCCATCGAGCAGTACTTC.